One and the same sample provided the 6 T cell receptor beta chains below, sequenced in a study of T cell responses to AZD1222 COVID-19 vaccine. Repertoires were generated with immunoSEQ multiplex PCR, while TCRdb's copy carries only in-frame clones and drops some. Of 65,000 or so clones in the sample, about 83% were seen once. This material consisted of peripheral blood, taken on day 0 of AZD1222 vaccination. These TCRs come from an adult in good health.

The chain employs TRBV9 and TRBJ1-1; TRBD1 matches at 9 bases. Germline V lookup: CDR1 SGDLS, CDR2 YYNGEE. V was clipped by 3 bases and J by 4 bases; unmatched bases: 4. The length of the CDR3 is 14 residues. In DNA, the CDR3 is TGTGCCAGCAGCGGGGGACAGGGCGGCACTGAAGCTTTCTTT. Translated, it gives CASSGGQGGTEAFF.

Here the CDR3 reads CASSLVGGAYEQYF. CDR3 DNA sequence: TGTGCCAGCAGCTTAGTGGGGGGGGCCTACGAGCAGTACTTC. The chain couples TRBV7-8 to TRBJ2-7; TRBD2 matches 7 bases. The trim removed 1 base at V and 2 bases at J, leaving 2 bases unmatched. There are 14 residues in the CDR3. Germline V lookup: CDR1 SGHVS, CDR2 FQNEAQ. Supplemented by reference TRBV7-8 and TRBJ2-7, the full variable domain reads GAGVSQSPRYKVAKRGQDVALRCDPISGHVSLFWYQQALGQGPEFLTYFQNEAQLDKSGLPSDRFFAERPEGSVSTLKIQRTQQEDSAVYLCASSLVGGAYEQYFGPGTRLTVT.

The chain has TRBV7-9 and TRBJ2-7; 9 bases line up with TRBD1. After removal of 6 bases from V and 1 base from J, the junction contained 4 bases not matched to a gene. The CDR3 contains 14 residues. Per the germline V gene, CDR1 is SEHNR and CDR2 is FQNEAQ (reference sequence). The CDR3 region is CASRRQGESYEQYF. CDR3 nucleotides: TGTGCCAGCAGGCGACAGGGGGAGTCCTACGAGCAGTACTTC.

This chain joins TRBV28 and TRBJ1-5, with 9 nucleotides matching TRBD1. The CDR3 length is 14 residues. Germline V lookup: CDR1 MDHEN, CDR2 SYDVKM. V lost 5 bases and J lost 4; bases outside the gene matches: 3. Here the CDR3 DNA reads TGTGCCAGCAGTCGCGGACAGGGGAATCAGCCCCAGCATTTT. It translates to CASSRGQGNQPQHF.

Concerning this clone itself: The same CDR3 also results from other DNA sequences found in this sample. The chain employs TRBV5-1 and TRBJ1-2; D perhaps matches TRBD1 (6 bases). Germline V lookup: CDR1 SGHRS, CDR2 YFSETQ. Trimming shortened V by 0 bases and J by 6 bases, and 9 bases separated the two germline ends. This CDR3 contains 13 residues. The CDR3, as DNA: TGCGCCAGCAGCTTGGGGGGGCGAGATGGCTACACCTTC. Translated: CASSLGGRDGYTF.

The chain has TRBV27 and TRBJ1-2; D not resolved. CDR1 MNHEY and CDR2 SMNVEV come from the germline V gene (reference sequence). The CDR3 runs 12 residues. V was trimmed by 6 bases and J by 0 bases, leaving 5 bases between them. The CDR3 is CASSPSNYGYTF. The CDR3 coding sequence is TGTGCCAGCAGCCCGTCTAACTATGGCTACACCTTC.